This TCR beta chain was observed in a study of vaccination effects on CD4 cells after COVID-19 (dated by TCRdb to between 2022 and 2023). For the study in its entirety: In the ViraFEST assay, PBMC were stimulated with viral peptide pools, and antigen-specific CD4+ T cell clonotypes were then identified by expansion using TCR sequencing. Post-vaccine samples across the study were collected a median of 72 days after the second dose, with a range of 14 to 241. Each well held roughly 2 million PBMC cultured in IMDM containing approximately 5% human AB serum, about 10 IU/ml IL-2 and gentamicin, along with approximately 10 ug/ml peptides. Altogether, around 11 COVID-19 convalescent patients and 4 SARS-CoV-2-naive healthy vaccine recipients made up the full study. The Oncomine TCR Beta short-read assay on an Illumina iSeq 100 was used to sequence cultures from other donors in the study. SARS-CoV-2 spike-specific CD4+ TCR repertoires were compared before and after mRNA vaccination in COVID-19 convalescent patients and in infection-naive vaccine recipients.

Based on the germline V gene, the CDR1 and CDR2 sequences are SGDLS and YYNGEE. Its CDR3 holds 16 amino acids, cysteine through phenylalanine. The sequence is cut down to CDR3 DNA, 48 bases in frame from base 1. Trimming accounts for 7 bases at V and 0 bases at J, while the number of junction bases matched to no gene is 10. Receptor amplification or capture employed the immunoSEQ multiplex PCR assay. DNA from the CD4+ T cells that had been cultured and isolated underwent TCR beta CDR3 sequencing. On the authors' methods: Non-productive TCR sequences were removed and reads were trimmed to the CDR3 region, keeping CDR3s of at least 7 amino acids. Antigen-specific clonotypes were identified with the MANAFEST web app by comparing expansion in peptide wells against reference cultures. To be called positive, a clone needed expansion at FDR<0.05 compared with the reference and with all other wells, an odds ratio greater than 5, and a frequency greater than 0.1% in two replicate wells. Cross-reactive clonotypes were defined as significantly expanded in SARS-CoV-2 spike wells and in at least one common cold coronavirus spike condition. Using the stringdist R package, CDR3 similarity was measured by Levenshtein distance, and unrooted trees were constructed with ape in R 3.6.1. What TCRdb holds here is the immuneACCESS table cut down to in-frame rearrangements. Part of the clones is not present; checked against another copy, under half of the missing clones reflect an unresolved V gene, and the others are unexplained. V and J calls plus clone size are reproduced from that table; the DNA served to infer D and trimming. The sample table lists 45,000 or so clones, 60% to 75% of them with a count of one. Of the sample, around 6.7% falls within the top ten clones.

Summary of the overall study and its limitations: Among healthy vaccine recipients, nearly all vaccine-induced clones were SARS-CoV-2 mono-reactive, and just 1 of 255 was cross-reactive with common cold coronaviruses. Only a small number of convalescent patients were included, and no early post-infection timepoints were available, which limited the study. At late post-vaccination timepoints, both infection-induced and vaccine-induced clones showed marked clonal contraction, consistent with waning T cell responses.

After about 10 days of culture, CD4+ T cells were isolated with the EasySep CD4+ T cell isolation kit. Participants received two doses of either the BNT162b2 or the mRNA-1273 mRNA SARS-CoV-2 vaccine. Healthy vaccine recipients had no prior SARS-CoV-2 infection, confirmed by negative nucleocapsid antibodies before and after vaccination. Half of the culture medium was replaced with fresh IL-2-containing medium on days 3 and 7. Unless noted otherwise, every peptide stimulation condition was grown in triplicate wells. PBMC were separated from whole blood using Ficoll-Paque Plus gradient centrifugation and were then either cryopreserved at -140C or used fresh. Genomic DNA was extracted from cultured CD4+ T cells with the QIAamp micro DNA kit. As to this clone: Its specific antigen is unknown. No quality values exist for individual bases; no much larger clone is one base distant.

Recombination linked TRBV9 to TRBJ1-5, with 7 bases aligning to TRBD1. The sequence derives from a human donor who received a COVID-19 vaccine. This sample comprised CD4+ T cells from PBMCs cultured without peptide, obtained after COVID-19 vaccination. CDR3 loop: CASAVGTDSSNQPQHF. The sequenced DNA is TGTGCCAGCGCCGTCGGGACAGACTCTAGCAATCAGCCCCAGCATTTT. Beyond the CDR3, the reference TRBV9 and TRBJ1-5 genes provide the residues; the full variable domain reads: DSGVTQTPKHLITATGQRVTLRCSPRSGDLSVYWYQQSLDQGLQFLIQYYNGEERAKGNILERFSAQQFPDLHSELNLSSLELGDSALYFCASAVGTDSSNQPQHFGDGTRLSIL.